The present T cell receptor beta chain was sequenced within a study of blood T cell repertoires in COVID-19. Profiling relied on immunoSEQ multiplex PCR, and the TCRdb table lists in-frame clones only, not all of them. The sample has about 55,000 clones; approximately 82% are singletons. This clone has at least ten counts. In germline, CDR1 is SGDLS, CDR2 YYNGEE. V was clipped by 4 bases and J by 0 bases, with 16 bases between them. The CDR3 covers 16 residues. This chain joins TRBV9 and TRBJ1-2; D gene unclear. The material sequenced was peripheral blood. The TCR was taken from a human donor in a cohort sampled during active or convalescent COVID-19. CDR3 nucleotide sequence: TGTGCCAGCAGCCCCGGGGTGGGGTGGGCTAACTATGGCTACACCTTC. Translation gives CASSPGVGWANYGYTF.